A single TCR beta chain is shown here with its context. Its recognized antigen is unknown. No qualities accompany the bases; no much larger clone lies one base away. The sample originates from a study of shared clonotypes between healthy human individuals (dated by TCRdb to 2020 to 2021). General notes on the study: The cohort comprised a couple of women and three men aged 18 to 49 years. Libraries were prepared and TCR repertoires were sequenced by different laboratories using diverse techniques, in order to increase sequencing depth and limit assay-specific biases. For each donor, CD4 naive and CD4 memory were each run on three plates, CD8 naive on two plates, and CD8 memory on one plate. Blood TCR repertoires of several healthy adults were deeply sequenced to estimate repertoire size and the extent of clonotype sharing between individuals. Each donor's leukapheresis produced roughly between roughly 0.85 and 10 billion PBMCs.

TCR CDR3 regions were amplified from genomic DNA by multiplex PCR using the deep immunoSEQ assay. Genomic DNA extracted from each cell subset was distributed evenly over all wells of several immunoSEQ 96-well plates, and each plate served as one replicate. Each replicate PCR for sorted subsets received about 220 ng genomic DNA, equal to about 30,000 T cell genomes. The purified libraries were quantified using a Qubit 3.0 fluorometer, sized with a Bioanalyzer 2100, and then quantified again using the KAPA Library Quantification kit. A separate single-read 150-cycle Illumina NextSeq 550 flow cell was used to sequence each immunoSEQ 96-well plate. The authors' pipeline ran thus. The immunoSEQ output contained only junctional sequences without quality scores, so filtering could not match that applied to full-length reads. To assign V/J genes and CDR3, sequences were annotated using PyIR, a Python wrapper for IgBLAST v1.9, with IMGT germline references. Reads were filtered out if the reads had weak V/J assignments (E-value above 1e-6), no CDR3, stop codons, out-of-frame junctions, or ambiguous translated residues. V3J clonotypes were defined as sequences sharing the same inferred V gene, J gene, and CDR3 amino acid sequence. Percentage overlap between repertoires was computed as shared unique clonotypes divided by the size of the smaller repertoire. RTK rarefaction, the Chao1 estimator, and Recon v2.1 estimates of unobserved clonotypes were used to assess repertoire richness. For all TCRbeta clonotypes obtained by the gDNA method from four donors, generation probabilities were computed with OLGA. In its TCRdb copy, this immuneACCESS table keeps in-frame sequences only and misses some clones. Where compared with another copy, unresolved V genes explain less than half of these, and the others have no known cause. That table supplies the V and J calls and clone size; D and trimming were determined from the DNA. This sample comprises around 2.5 million clones, 80% to 95% of them detected only once. The ten biggest clones cover more than 0.35% of the sample.

The donors were healthy, HIV-negative adults with no recently reported acute infections or vaccinations. Only Caucasian adults living in Nashville, Tennessee, USA were represented among the donors. Magnetic negative selection was used to enrich CD4+ T cells, after which naive cells were positively selected on CD45RA and the negative fraction became the memory subset. Blood was collected by leukapheresis, and PBMCs were isolated by Ficoll-Histopaque density gradient centrifugation and then cryopreserved in liquid nitrogen vapor phase. Purity and quantity of every magnetically sorted T cell population were checked by analytical flow cytometry. Genomic DNA was isolated from every sorted fraction and measured by UV absorbance on a Nanodrop 2000c. Study-wide findings and limitations: Naive subsets generally had larger estimated clonotype richness than memory subsets. Pairwise subsampling led to the expectation that sequencing depth would affect the degree of clonotype sharing among donors. Clonotypes shared by all four sorted-subset donors showed higher generation probabilities than non-shared clonotypes. Rarefaction of sorted-subset datasets indicated incomplete sequencing despite the large sequencing depth. Sampling was restricted to blood, and TCR repertoires in tissues likely differ from the TCR repertoires found in blood. The small number of donors limited the genetic and exposure-history diversity represented. Sharing across a few donors was observed for approximately 5% of naive CD4, under 4% of naive CD8, 2% to 2.5% of memory CD4, and less than 0.45% of memory CD8 clonotypes.

The sequenced sample consisted of naive CD4+ T cells from PBMCs. Read against the paper, the sample's cell subset or site label means: CD45RA+ positively selected. This receptor was obtained from a man younger than 35 in good health. Some clones in this sample may be carry-over from other donors' samples.

The CDR3 region has the sequence CASRAGGAEGETQYF. The DNA reads TGCGCCAGCAGGGCAGGGGGCGCCGAGGGAGAGACCCAGTACTTC. The chain joins TRBV5-1 to TRBJ2-5, and TRBD1 aligns with 8 junction nucleotides. For CDR1 and CDR2, the germline V gene lists SGHRS and YFSETQ. After removal of 5 bases from V and 4 bases from J, the junction retains 10 bases not matched to a gene. The CDR3 covers 15 residues, taking in both the cysteine and the phenylalanine. The sequence is cut down to CDR3 DNA, 45 bases in frame from base 1.